This TCR beta chain was captured in a study of chemoradiotherapy in HPV16-positive cancers. About the research overall: Candidate HPV-specific T-cell clones and common TCR motifs came from functional assays in a couple of HPV16-positive patients.

Assay: immunoSEQ multiplex PCR; the TCRdb copy retains only in-frame clones and omits some. The sample yields 50,000 to 55,000 clones, about nine tenths seen once. A word on this clone: Its antigen is still unknown.

The study's findings and limits: During treatment, candidate HPV-specific clones and E7-related motifs expanded in tumor. Only two HPV16-positive patients supplied the functional HPV-specificity definition.

This clonotype was sampled from a human donor with HPV-associated anogenital cancer. The sample was blood, taken from a patient who underwent chemoradiotherapy.

DNA of the CDR3: TGTGCCAGCAGTTATGTTACGAGAGGCACTGAAGCTTTCTTT. It translates to CASSYVTRGTEAFF. The chain recombines TRBV6-6 with TRBJ1-1; D gene uncertain. Trimming took 3 bases from V and 4 from J, leaving 12 bases between them. The CDR3 is made up of 14 amino acids. Germline V gene lookup returns CDR1 MNHNY and CDR2 SVGAGI (reference sequence).